A selection of T cell receptor beta chains follows, all from one sample in a study of OX40 agonist ivuxolimab in advanced cancers. Produced via immunoSEQ multiplex PCR; TCRdb's table is partial and in-frame only. The sample carries tens of thousands of clones, more than 80% recorded once. The source material was CD4+ or CD8+ T cells sorted from blood, sampled in a trial of the OX40 agonist ivuxolimab. These receptors were taken from an adult with an advanced solid tumor such as melanoma, head and neck, liver or kidney cancer. Both conserved end residues are part of each CDR3. D genes are given only for firm matches. Some rows mark clone size as missing; the rest say once, few, many or name a class of expanded clone.

v_gene	d_gene	abundance	j_gene	CDR3nt	CDR3aa
TRBV5-6	.	.	TRBJ2-5	TGTGCCAGCAGCTTGGGGGGGACCGCTGCCGAGACCCAGTACTTC	CASSLGGTAAETQYF
TRBV5-5	.	.	TRBJ1-4	TGTGCCAGCAGCTTGGACATTTTGACTGAAAAACTGTTTTTT	CASSLDILTEKLFF
TRBV14	.	.	TRBJ1-4	TGTGCCAGCAGCCAAGGTCTAGGCAGGGGAGCAACTAATGAAAAACTGTTTTTT	CASSQGLGRGATNEKLFF
TRBV28	TRBD1	.	TRBJ2-1	TGTGCCAGCAGTTGGGAGGACAGGGGGAATGTTGAGCAGTTCTTC	CASSWEDRGNVEQFF
TRBV12-5	TRBD2	.	TRBJ2-1	TGTGCTAGTGGTTTGAGGACTAGCGGCTACAATGAGCAGTTCTTC	CASGLRTSGYNEQFF
TRBV15	.	.	TRBJ2-7	TGTGCCACCAGCAGAGATGGCTGGGGGCAGGGGAGATCCGAGCAGTACTTC	CATSRDGWGQGRSEQYF
TRBV6-5	.	.	TRBJ1-1	TGTGCCAGCAGTCAAGCGGGGGGAGGCACTGAAGCTTTCTTT	CASSQAGGGTEAFF
TRBV11-3	.	.	TRBJ2-1	TGTGCCAGCAGCTACGGGACCTCTACCTACAATGAGCAGTTCTTC	CASSYGTSTYNEQFF
TRBV9	.	.	TRBJ1-1	TGTGCCAGCAGTGTTTCAGGGGCTGGGAACACTGAAGCTTTCTTT	CASSVSGAGNTEAFF
TRBV6-4	.	.	TRBJ1-2	TGTGCCAGCAGTGAACGAGCGAACTATGGCTACACCTTC	CASSERANYGYTF
TRBV4-3	.	.	TRBJ1-5	TGCGCCAGCAGCCAAGACGTCGACACCTTTAATCAGCCCCAGCATTTT	CASSQDVDTFNQPQHF
TRBV7-9	.	.	TRBJ2-7	TGTGCCAGCAGCTACGGGGGATACGAGCAGTACTTC	CASSYGGYEQYF
TRBV19	.	.	TRBJ1-2	TGTGCCAGTAGTATCGTCCCCGGGACCTTCACCAACTATGGCTACACCTTC	CASSIVPGTFTNYGYTF
TRBV27	.	few	TRBJ1-1	TGTGCCAGTAGGGGGATGAACACTGAAGCTTTCTTT	CASRGMNTEAFF
TRBV7-9	TRBD2	.	TRBJ2-3	TGTGCCAGCAGCCCAGGAGGACTAGCGGGCACAGATACGCAGTATTTT	CASSPGGLAGTDTQYF
TRBV30	TRBD1	.	TRBJ1-5	TGTGCCTGGAGTGTGGGACAGGCCATATATCAGCCCCAGCATTTT	CAWSVGQAIYQPQHF
TRBV6-5	.	once	TRBJ1-2	TGTGCCACCTCGATCGGGACATCGTATGGCTACACCTTC	CATSIGTSYGYTF
TRBV6-5	.	.	TRBJ2-1	TGTGCCAGCAGTTACGTCGCGGGGAATGAGCAGTTCTTC	CASSYVAGNEQFF
TRBV19	TRBD1	once	TRBJ1-2	TGTGCCAGTAGTCCCTGGGACAGTCCTAACTATGGCTACACCTTC	CASSPWDSPNYGYTF
TRBV19	TRBD1	.	TRBJ2-7	TGTGCCACGGGACAGGGGGTGAACTACGAGCAGTACTTC	CATGQGVNYEQYF
TRBV11-3	.	few	TRBJ1-1	TGTGCCAGCAGCTTAACAAGGGGGACTGAAGCTTTCTTT	CASSLTRGTEAFF
TRBV2	.	.	TRBJ2-7	TGTGCCAACCGGGCCTCCTACGAGCAGTACTTC	CANRASYEQYF
TRBV13	.	.	TRBJ1-6	TGTGCCAGCAGTTCCGTTACTTATAATTCACCCCTCCACTTT	CASSSVTYNSPLHF
TRBV28	.	.	TRBJ2-7	TGTGCCAGCAGTTTAAAACCTGACAGCCCGACCTACGAGCAGTACTTC	CASSLKPDSPTYEQYF
TRBV4-3	.	.	TRBJ1-6	TGCGCCAGCAGCCCGGTCTCCTATAATTCACCCCTCCACTTT	CASSPVSYNSPLHF
TRBV29-1	TRBD1	.	TRBJ1-1	TGCAGCGTGGCAACCAGGGGGGAGATGAACACTGAAGCTTTCTTT	CSVATRGEMNTEAFF
TRBV4-2	TRBD2	once	TRBJ2-3	TGTGCCAGCAGCCAAGGGTCTAGCGGGAGGGTAGGGGGCACAGATACGCAGTATTTT	CASSQGSSGRVGGTDTQYF
TRBV4-3	.	.	TRBJ1-2	TGCGCCAGCAGCCAAGATGCGGGCGGCGGGGCATATGGCTACACCTTC	CASSQDAGGGAYGYTF
TRBV29-1	TRBD2	.	TRBJ2-1	TGCAGCGTTGAAGGTCCTAGCGGGGAGCGAATCTTC	CSVEGPSGERIF
TRBV19	.	.	TRBJ1-2	TGTGCCAGAGATCGGACAGACTATGGCTACACCTTC	CARDRTDYGYTF
TRBV27	.	.	TRBJ2-5	TGTGCCAGCAGTCCATGGGACTCGCAGACCCAGTACTTC	CASSPWDSQTQYF